The clone carrying this T cell receptor (beta chain) was found many times. Its antigen is not known. TCRdb called the reads again in MiXCR, with one record for every CDR3 protein. The sample shows around 100,000 distinct CDR3 sequences, 10% of them seen only once. This specimen comes from a study of T cell repertoires in cytomegalovirus infection. About the research overall: Matching HLA type, along with CMV infection, was indicated by public TCR beta signatures. Study-wide results and limits: The ex vivo response was dominated by HLA-C-restricted CMV-specific TCR beta clonotypes. Cumulative public TCR beta family frequency identified carriers of CMV plus the relevant HLA.

The CDR3 has 14 amino acids. Looked up from germline, CDR1 is SGHTA and CDR2 is FQGNSA. V was pared by 5 bases and J by 4 bases, with 14 bases between. The sample consisted of PBMCs, sequenced either directly or after in vitro stimulation (not recorded which). V and J are TRBV7-2 and TRBJ1-1; D uncertain. The TCR comes from a human donor in good health (CMV status not recorded). Some clones in this sample may be carry-over from other donors' samples. The CDR3 DNA sequence: TGTGCCAGCAGCCTGGGCCCCCGAGGCACTGAAGCTTTCTTT. As protein: CASSLGPRGTEAFF. The full variable domain, rest sourced from reference TRBV7-2 and TRBJ1-1, is GAGVSQSPSNKVTEKGKDVELRCDPISGHTALYWYRQSLGQGLEFLIYFQGNSAPDKSGLPSDRFSAERTGGSVSTLTIQRTQQEDSAVYLCASSLGPRGTEAFFGQGTRLTVV.